This T cell receptor beta chain was sequenced in a study of blood T cell repertoires in COVID-19. As originally analysed: Researchers report that nucleated cell counts were estimated from reference gene primer amplification. Produced via immunoSEQ multiplex PCR; TCRdb's table is partial and in-frame only. From that table come the V and J calls and clone size; the DNA was used to work out D and trimming. Among a few hundred thousand clones listed, roughly 91% were seen once. CDR1 and CDR2 (germline): SGHTA, FQGNSA. The CDR3 has 15 amino acids. V was clipped by 5 bases and J by 1 base; unmatched bases: 4.

This chain joins TRBV7-2 and TRBJ2-5, with TRBD2 matching over 10 bases. Sequencing used peripheral blood. The TCR originated in a man younger than 40 with acute or convalescent COVID-19. CDR3 nucleotide sequence: TGTGCCAGCAGCCCCTGGACTAGCGGCCAAGAGACCCAGTACTTC. Residues: CASSPWTSGQETQYF.